This T cell receptor beta chain came from a study of OX40 agonist ivuxolimab in advanced cancers. Profiled with immunoSEQ multiplex PCR; TCRdb holds only in-frame clones, not every one. This table has 20,000 to 25,000 clones, about four fifths appearing once. Germline-derived CDR1 and CDR2 are SGHVS and FQNEAQ. Trimming removed 7 bases from V and 0 bases from J, with 15 bases in between. The CDR3 is made up of 15 amino acids. This clonotype originated in an adult with an advanced solid tumor such as melanoma, head and neck, liver or kidney cancer. This material consisted of CD4+ or CD8+ T cells sorted from blood, taken in a trial of the OX40 agonist ivuxolimab. The chain is built from TRBV7-8 and TRBJ2-5; no definite D call. The CDR3 loop reads CASTPTVADQETQYF. The CDR3 bases are TGTGCCAGCACCCCCACGGTGGCGGACCAAGAGACCCAGTACTTC.